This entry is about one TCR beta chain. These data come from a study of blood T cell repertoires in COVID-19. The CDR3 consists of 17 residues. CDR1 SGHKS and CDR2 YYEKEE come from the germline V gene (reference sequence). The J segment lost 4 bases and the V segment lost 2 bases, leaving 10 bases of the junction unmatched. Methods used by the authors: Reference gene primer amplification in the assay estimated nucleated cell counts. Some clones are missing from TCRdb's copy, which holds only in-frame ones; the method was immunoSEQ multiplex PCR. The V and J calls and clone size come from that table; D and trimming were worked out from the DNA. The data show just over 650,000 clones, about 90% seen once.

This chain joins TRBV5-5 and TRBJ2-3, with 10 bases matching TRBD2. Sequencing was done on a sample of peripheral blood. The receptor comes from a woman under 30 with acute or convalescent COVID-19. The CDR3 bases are TGTGCCAGCAGCTTACCCTCTTTAGCGGGGGGTGCAGATACGCAGTATTTT. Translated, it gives CASSLPSLAGGADTQYF.